One sample yielded the 3 T cell receptor beta chains listed below, sequenced in a study of control samples from healthy donors and cancer patients. The protocol was immunoSEQ multiplex PCR, while the TCRdb copy is restricted to in-frame clones and leaves out a portion. The sample holds some 89,000 clones; around nine tenths are singletons and the top ten take around 21%. Input material: blood. The receptors here all came from a man younger than 40 in good health.

The chain recombines TRBV2 with TRBJ2-3; D gene uncertain. This CDR3 has 11 amino acids. The V and J ends lost 5 bases and 3 bases respectively, with 3 bases between them. The V gene's germline CDR1 is SNHLY and CDR2 FYNNEI. CDR3 in DNA: TGTGCCAGCAGTCGAACAGATACGCAGTATTTT. Its protein product is CASSRTDTQYF. The full variable domain, in which reference TRBV2 and TRBJ2-3 provide the parts outside the CDR3, is EPEVTQTPSHQVTQMGQEVILRCVPISNHLYFYWYRQILGQKVEFLVSFYNNEISEKSEIFDDQFSVERPDGSNFTLKIRSTKLEDSAMYFCASSRTDTQYFGPGTRLTVL.

This chain connects TRBV7-8 to TRBJ1-3, with unresolved D. CDR3 length equals 16 residues. Per germline, CDR1 SGHVS and CDR2 FQNEAQ. V was cut by 1 base and J by 8 bases, with 18 bases left in between. The CDR3 here is CASSLEGLPRTDTIYF. The CDR3 region has the DNA TGTGCCAGCAGCTTAGAAGGACTCCCACGGACGGACACCATATATTTT.

V and J are TRBV5-4 and TRBJ1-1; the D is unclear. The CDR3 length is 12 residues. From germline, CDR1 is SGHNT and CDR2 YYREEE (reference sequence). V lost 4 bases to trimming and J lost 6 bases, with 10 bases between them. CDR3 DNA sequence: TGTGCCAGCAGCCAAGGTCGCTCTGAAGCTTTCTTT. Residues: CASSQGRSEAFF.